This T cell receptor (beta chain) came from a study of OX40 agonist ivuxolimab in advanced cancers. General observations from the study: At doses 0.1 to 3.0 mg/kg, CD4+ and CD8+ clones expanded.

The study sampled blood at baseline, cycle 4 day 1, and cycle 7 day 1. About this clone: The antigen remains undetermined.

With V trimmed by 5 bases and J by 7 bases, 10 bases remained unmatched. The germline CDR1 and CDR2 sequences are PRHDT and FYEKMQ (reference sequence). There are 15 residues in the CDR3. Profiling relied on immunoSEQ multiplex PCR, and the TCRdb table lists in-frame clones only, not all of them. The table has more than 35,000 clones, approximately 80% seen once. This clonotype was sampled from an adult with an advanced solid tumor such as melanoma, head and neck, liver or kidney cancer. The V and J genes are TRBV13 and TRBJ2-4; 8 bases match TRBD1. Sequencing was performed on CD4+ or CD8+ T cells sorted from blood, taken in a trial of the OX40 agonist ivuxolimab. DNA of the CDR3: TGTGCCAGCAGCCCAAGGGGGACAGGAGAGAACATTCAGTACTTC. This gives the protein CASSPRGTGENIQYF.